Here is one TCR beta chain with its context. These data are taken from a study of radiation and T cells in renal cell carcinoma. Assay used: immunoSEQ multiplex PCR; TCRdb lists only in-frame clones, some missing. The sample comprises 55,000 to 65,000 clones, approximately 84% of which are singletons, and less than 7.5% rests with the top ten. Time point reported: baseline pretreatment blood. Treatment of the sample: 15 Gy SBRT to primary tumor, nephrectomy 4 weeks later. The tumor was a clear cell renal cell carcinoma. The germline V gene encodes CDR1 LGHNA and CDR2 YSLEER. V lost 3 bases to trimming and J lost 2 bases, with 14 bases between them. This CDR3 has 17 residues.

The V gene is TRBV4-3, the J gene TRBJ1-6, with D possibly being TRBD1 (5 bases). Sequenced here: blood, sampled from a patient whose treatment included radiotherapy and nephrectomy. The origin of this receptor is a man in his 60s with renal cell carcinoma. CDR3 in DNA: TGCGCCAGCAGCCATCTCGACAGTGGGACCTATAATTCACCCCTCCACTTT. Its protein product is CASSHLDSGTYNSPLHF.